These T cell receptor beta chains were read from a single sample in a study of regulatory T cells in long-lasting Graves disease. MiXCR, run by TCRdb on the multiplex PCR reads, gives a single entry per CDR3 protein. The sample gives around 360,000 distinct CDR3 sequences, about 17% of which show up once; just over 20% is in the top ten. The sample also formed part of further work on T cells in Graves' hyperthyroidism and ophthalmopathy.

The specimen comprised peripheral blood mononuclear cells (PBMCs), sampled at new diagnosis, from a patient treated with antithyroid drugs. Every receptor here comes from a woman aged 18-29 years with Graves disease. CDR3s include the opening cysteine and the closing phenylalanine or tryptophan. The order of the fields is V gene, CDR3 length, J gene, CDR3 protein.

V gene: TRBV29-1
CDR3 length: 11
J gene: TRBJ1-1
CDR3 protein: CSTHQGSGAFF

V gene: TRBV20-1
CDR3 length: 14
J gene: TRBJ2-7
CDR3 protein: CSARDRGVTDEQYF

V gene: TRBV5-1
CDR3 length: 17
J gene: TRBJ2-6
CDR3 protein: CASSWGQGSSGANVLTF

V gene: TRBV29-1
CDR3 length: 15
J gene: TRBJ2-7
CDR3 protein: CSGGIGVGSTYEQYF

V gene: TRBV28
CDR3 length: 11
J gene: TRBJ2-1
CDR3 protein: CASRATHEQFF

V gene: TRBV4-2
CDR3 length: 15
J gene: TRBJ1-1
CDR3 protein: CASSLRTGTAFEAFF

V gene: TRBV5-6
CDR3 length: 16
J gene: TRBJ2-3
CDR3 protein: CASSRGVGGAADTQYF

V gene: TRBV2
CDR3 length: 16
J gene: TRBJ1-2
CDR3 protein: CGSSLSGTGENYGYTF

V gene: TRBV2
CDR3 length: 14
J gene: TRBJ2-1
CDR3 protein: CATKLAGSYNEQFF

V gene: TRBV20-1
CDR3 length: 13
J gene: TRBJ1-2
CDR3 protein: CSARTGGVAGYTF